This T cell receptor (beta chain) was sequenced during a study of cytomegalovirus exposure and HLA in healthy donors. Study-level information: Around 78 million unique TCR sequences came from HLA-typed donors in an early release. Study-wide results and limits: TCR beta sequences numbering around 15,000 were associated with HLA alleles at 0.05 false discovery rate in a later analysis. Excluded: some indistinguishable V segments such as TRBV6-2 and TRBV6-3. Sequences of the TCR beta chain were said to predict the HLA-A and HLA-B alleles of most subjects accurately.

Note on this clone: Antigen specificity is unknown.

PCR involved 60 Vbeta and 13 Jbeta primers. Clones were sequenced by immunoSEQ multiplex PCR, and TCRdb holds only the in-frame ones, with some missing. The table has 200,000 to 250,000 clones, 65% to 85% seen once. CDR1 and CDR2 from the germline V gene are SGHDT and YYEEEE. The CDR3 length is 15 residues. Trimming removed 3 bases at V and 1 base at J, with 11 bases between. This chain uses TRBV5-6 with TRBJ2-1, with TRBD1 as a possible D gene (6 bases). Sequenced sample: PBMCs. The sequence was collected from a boy aged 2 to 10 in good health and CMV-seronegative. The CDR3 sequence: CASSSTGISYNEQFF. In nucleotides, the CDR3 is TGTGCCAGCAGCTCCACAGGGATTTCCTACAATGAGCAGTTCTTC.